Following are 10 T cell receptor beta chains from one sample sequenced in a study of cytomegalovirus exposure and HLA in healthy donors. In the PCR, 60 Vbeta and 13 Jbeta primers were used. Here immunoSEQ multiplex PCR was the method, and the copy in TCRdb shows in-frame clones only, minus some. The profile shows around 84,000 clones, less than 85% of them singletons. The sequencing sample was made of PBMCs. All receptors derive from a human donor in good health.

The chain couples TRBV4-1 to TRBJ2-6; TRBD1 agrees at 12 bases. The junction had 4 bases not matched to a gene; V was cut back by 1 base and J by 3 bases. Germline V gene data show CDR1 as MGHRA and CDR2 as YSYEKL. The length of the CDR3 is 18 residues. CDR3 coding DNA: TGCGCCAGCAGCCAAGCCGGGACAGGGGGCTTTGGGGCCAACGTCCTGACTTTC. It encodes CASSQAGTGGFGANVLTF.

J is TRBJ2-5 and V is TRBV7-2; TRBD1 matches 9 bases. This CDR3 spans 16 amino acids. With 6 bases clipped from V and 4 bases from J, the junction kept 12 bases outside the gene matches. Germline CDR1 is SGHTA and CDR2 is FQGNSA. The CDR3 sequence: CASRTKGGTGLETQYF. As DNA, the CDR3 is TGTGCCAGCAGAACAAAAGGGGGGACAGGGTTAGAGACCCAGTACTTC.

The chain uses TRBV4-2 and TRBJ1-2; D possibly corresponds to TRBD1 (6 bases). The germline V gene encodes CDR1 LGHNA and CDR2 YNFKEQ. The CDR3 loop spans 16 amino acids. V was clipped by 0 bases and J by 4 bases, with 15 bases between them. The CDR3 region is CASSQETRGGPYGYTF. Written as DNA, the CDR3 is TGTGCCAGCAGCCAAGAGACGCGGGGGGGCCCCTATGGCTACACCTTC.

This clone was detected once. This chain uses TRBV11-2 with TRBJ2-1; TRBD2 matches at 7 bases. The CDR3 is 16 amino acids. In germline, CDR1 is SGHAT, CDR2 FQNNGV. Trimming cost V 6 bases and J 3 bases; bases outside gene matches: 11. In nucleotides, the CDR3 is TGTGCCAGCAGATCTCTGCGGGGGAGCCGCTACAATGAGCAGTTCTTC. Protein sequence: CASRSLRGSRYNEQFF.

This chain connects TRBV10-2 to TRBJ1-1, with D unclear. The germline V gene has CDR1 WSHSY and CDR2 SAAADI. Trimming took off 4 bases at V and 0 bases at J, with 12 bases between the two ends. The CDR3 has 15 amino acids. The CDR3 is CASSATRLMNTEAFF. DNA for the CDR3: TGCGCCAGCAGTGCCACCCGACTGATGAACACTGAAGCTTTCTTT.

This clone was counted at least ten times. The CDR3 DNA reads as TGTGCCAGCAGTCGACAGGGAAGGGCGAACACTGAAGCTTTCTTT. Amino acids: CASSRQGRANTEAFF. V is TRBV6-4 and J is TRBJ1-1; 7 nucleotides align to TRBD1. V shed 5 bases and J 1 base; nucleotides not matched to a gene: 7. The CDR3 is made up of 15 amino acids. CDR1 MRHNA and CDR2 SNTAGT come from the germline V gene.

This clone was picked up one time. The rearrangement joins TRBV5-4 to TRBJ2-3; D might be TRBD1 (5 bases). The CDR3 loop spans 14 amino acids. Trimming shortened V by 5 bases and J by 3 bases, and 13 bases separated the two germline ends. Germline loops: CDR1 SGHNT, CDR2 YYREEE (reference sequence). In DNA, the CDR3 is TGTGCCAGCAGGTCTTTCGCAGGGACAGATACGCAGTATTTT. This translates into CASRSFAGTDTQYF.

This chain uses TRBV19 with TRBJ1-6; 8 nucleotides line up with TRBD1. V trimming: 0 bases; J trimming: 10 bases; junction bases outside the gene matches: 8. This CDR3 has 16 amino acids. Germline CDR1 and CDR2: LNHDA and SQIVND (reference sequence). The CDR3 spells CASSIDWDRSRSPLHF. CDR3 in DNA: TGTGCCAGTAGTATAGACTGGGACAGGAGTCGGTCACCCCTCCACTTT.

This clone was counted between two and nine times. This chain uses TRBV13 with TRBJ2-2; 15 nucleotides match TRBD2. The germline gives CDR1 PRHDT, CDR2 FYEKMQ (reference sequence). The V segment lost 5 bases and the J segment 7 bases; nucleotides outside the gene matches: 8. This CDR3 contains 17 residues. Here the CDR3 DNA reads TGTGCCAGCAGCAACGGACTAGCGGGGGGGCCGGGCGGGGAGCTGTTTTTT. As protein: CASSNGLAGGPGGELFF.

The V call is TRBV6-4, the J call TRBJ1-6; 11 bases are a match to TRBD1. The germline CDR1 and CDR2 sequences are MRHNA and SNTAGT. With V trimmed by 6 bases and J by 10 bases, 5 bases remained unmatched. This CDR3 contains 14 residues. This CDR3 reads CASSSDRGLSPLHF. Written as DNA, the CDR3 is TGTGCCAGCAGCTCGGACAGGGGGCTCTCACCCCTCCACTTT.